This T cell receptor beta chain was identified during a study of cytomegalovirus exposure and HLA in healthy donors (dated by TCRdb to 2017 to 2019). For the wider study: According to an earlier analysis of a few hundred of the donors, 150 million to 200 million T cells yielded roughly 100 million unique TCR beta sequences and 276 Gb of sequence data. Every discovery cohort repertoire had been produced on one sequencing platform. HLA typing covered class I and class II loci at four-digit resolution. Around 320 gigabases of sequencing data and 80 million or so unique TCR sequences were included in an early release covering about 700 HLA-typed donors. High-throughput TCR immunosequencing, statistical association of individual TCRs with disease status, and machine learning were combined to predict cytomegalovirus infection status. The study aimed to test whether signatures of past pathogen exposure could be identified by cataloging public T cell receptors. The study profiled the T cell repertoires of around 700 subjects by immunosequencing and related them to cytomegalovirus serostatus. On average, around 230,000 unique TCR beta nucleotide sequences were sequenced per donor among fewer than 500 genotyped donors of the cohort, with roughly 19% of those sequences being non-productive. In an earlier analysis of around 540 of the donors, high-throughput TCR beta sequencing was used to judge whether each TCR beta V gene segment behaved as functional or pseudogenic. Four to six DR-DQ haplotypes were handled as single units for association and clustering because linkage in the cohort was strong. The later analysis used no new phenotypic data to find candidate immune exposures, relying instead on TCR beta sequences and their occurrence across donors. Among the roughly 400 genotyped donors, under 90% belonged to the genetic ancestry cluster associated with self-reported Caucasian donors. Typing coverage varied by locus: about 629-640 donors for A, B, C, DRB1 and DQB1; approximately 560 for DQA1; some 610 for DPA1; roughly 450 for DPB1. Genome-wide SNP genotypes for about three fifths of the roughly 670 donors were used in a later genetic analysis, which treated that subset as a discovery cohort. Donor age, sex, ethnicity and CMV serostatus were collected together with the repertoire data. A separate validation cohort of over 95 different subjects was used in addition to the roughly 720-subject first cohort. A later analysis re-analyzed previously published TCR beta repertoires from 600 to 850 donors and added high-resolution HLA genotyping to study TCR occurrence patterns.

Overall study outcomes, separate from this receptor: The study gave a list of over 150 TCR beta chains associated with cytomegalovirus. When HLA alleles, especially DR and DQ, strongly co-occurred, TCR associations were difficult to assign to individual alleles. A further reported finding was that TCR beta sequences accurately predicted the HLA-A and HLA-B alleles for most subjects in the first cohort. Some IMGT-functional V segments, including TRBV6-2 and TRBV6-3, could not be distinguished by the 87-base-pair reads and were therefore excluded. Around 16 rarely observed V segments, including chromosome 9 orphons, were excluded from the earlier analysis of approximately 500 of the donors because counts were too low. Specific HLA alleles were associated with 15,000 to 20,000 TCR beta sequences at a false discovery rate of 0.05 in a later analysis. A later analysis reported that several top co-occurrence clusters appeared linked to parvovirus B19, influenza, CMV and Epstein-Barr virus. While some public TCRs were present in many individuals, most TCR sequences turned up only very rarely across donors. In a later analysis, most CMV-associated TCR beta chains were found to appear HLA-restricted, with HLA associations seemingly driven largely by CMV exposure. Sequencing depth was assumed to be roughly uniform across donors in the presence/absence analyses, though that assumption may not hold. Compared with equally common non-associated chains, HLA-associated TCR beta chains in a later analysis were more clonally expanded and had lower generation probabilities. The only immune exposure information available for the cohort was CMV serostatus. Because some donors lacked HLA typing at each locus, the association tests relied only on the typed subset. An association between a missense DCLRE1C variant and V-gene and J-gene trimming of TCR beta chains was found in a later genetic analysis and replicated in an independent cohort. A few of the identified cytomegalovirus-associated TCR beta chains were confirmed in vitro to be specific for cytomegalovirus antigens. It was suggested by the authors that the approach could potentially be generalized to other disease states and immunological phenotypes. The classifier was reported to diagnose cytomegalovirus status with high specificity and sensitivity in both the original and validation cohorts. In this cohort, only TCR beta chains were sequenced, and detectable features were limited by the absence of alpha or paired-chain data. In an earlier analysis of roughly 500 of the donors, most TCR beta V segments appeared in productive rearrangements about 87% or about 30% of the time, broadly matching IMGT annotations. A later analysis found that TCR association rates varied across HLA loci, with DRB1 alleles showing the most associated TCRs and HLA-C alleles the fewest. Linkage disequilibrium might explain the correlated functional status among segregating V segments, but an unknown experimental factor could not be ruled out. Compared with the 666-donor mean, donors in an Asian-associated ancestry cluster had fewer N-insertions in productive TCRs, according to a later genetic analysis. A group of highly shared sequence variants was considered likely to be a technical artifact of the sequencing pipeline.

According to the germline V gene (reference sequence), CDR1 reads SGHKS and CDR2 reads YYEKEE. Ends trimmed: V by 4 bases, J by 4 bases; bases unmatched to a gene: 14. Counted from cysteine to phenylalanine, this CDR3 has 18 amino acids. The entry retains the CDR3 DNA only, 54 bases that are in frame from base 1. Library preparation was by the immunoSEQ multiplex PCR assay. A mixture of 60 forward primers for TCR Vbeta segments and 13 reverse primers for TCR Jbeta segments was used in the multiplex PCR. A multiplex PCR assay on genomic DNA amplified the CDR3 region of rearranged TCR beta genes. Amplified TCR beta libraries were sequenced as 87-base-pair reads on the Illumina HiSeq System. Concerning the study's data processing: A later analysis counted about 80 million unique TCR beta chains across the 640 or so repertoires, and around 9.9 million of these chains were shared by at least two donors. Raw reads were error-corrected and collapsed into unique sequences by a nearest-neighbor algorithm in which closely related sequences were merged to remove PCR and sequencing errors. CDR3 sequences were aligned to IMGT reference sequences to assign V, D and J gene segments. For a sequence to be retained, at least a six-nucleotide match to both a V gene segment and a J gene segment was required. A rearrangement was called productive if the CDR3 had no stop codons and remained in frame with V and J, and every other rearrangement was called non-productive. Following IMGT convention, CDR3 was defined as the stretch from the second conserved V-encoded cysteine up to the conserved J-encoded phenylalanine. Sequences without an unambiguous match to a single V gene segment were excluded from the earlier analysis of approximately 600 of the donors. An earlier analysis of around 600 of the donors classified V segments as functional when productive rearrangements were above 56.7% and as segregating when the standard deviation between donors was above 5%. A statistical classification framework was built to diagnose cytomegalovirus status from the catalog of TCR beta chain sequences. In a later analysis, TCR nucleotide sequences were compared against IMGT/GENE-DB human TR gene sequences so that V and J genes could be assigned. In a later analysis, CDR3 sequences and most-parsimonious VDJ recombination scenarios were assigned using the TCRdist pipeline. In a later analysis, each TCR beta chain was defined by its CDR3 amino acid sequence together with its V-gene family, and reads lacking a unique V-gene family were excluded. In a later analysis, fewer than 650 highly shared, low-generation-probability nucleotide sequences were removed to address suspected cross-contamination and a sequencing artifact. For each public chain, a later analysis derived a clonal expansion index from normalized ranks of inferred template counts within each repertoire. A later analysis computed generation probabilities with a VDJ recombination model fitted to out-of-frame rearrangements, and checked the results against IGoR. A later analysis scored TCR-TCR, TCR-HLA and TCR-CMV co-occurrence with hypergeometric tests, applying a repertoire-size bias correction to TCR pairs. A later analysis estimated false discovery rates by permuting HLA or CMV assignments 20 times. In a later analysis, co-occurring TCRs were grouped using DBSCAN, and TCRdist sequence similarity was added for clustering within HLA-allele-positive subsets. For co-occurrence clustering, repertoires with fewer than 30,000 or more than 120,000 public chains were excluded, along with four to six repertoires with anomalous nucleotide sharing. TCRdb retrieved this table from immuneACCESS and kept in-frame rearrangements only. Not all clones are present; in checked studies, unresolved V genes account for under half, and no reason is known for the remainder. V and J calls and clone size are those listed in that table; D and trimming were worked out from the DNA. In this sample the table shows 200,000 to 250,000 clones, around 79% of which occur a single time. Of the sample, about 0.23% falls within the top ten clones.

The cohort was made up of 666 healthy bone marrow donors. At the time of sampling, every cohort member was nominally healthy, though immune exposures that went unrecorded were likely present. The donor tested CMV seronegative and was one of the 352 seronegative cohort members. Each donor provided a peripheral blood sample, and peripheral blood mononuclear cells were used for TCR beta sequencing. Genomic DNA extraction from the blood cell samples was performed with the Qiagen DNeasy Blood Extraction Kit. With regard to this clone: Its target antigen remains unknown. Qualities for individual bases were not recorded, and no much larger clone is one base off.

This sequence uses TRBV5-5 and TRBJ1-4, with 9 bases in between that match TRBD1. The clonotype was recovered from a girl aged 2-10 years in good health and CMV-seronegative. Sequencing was performed on PBMCs. The CDR3 protein is CASSADTGGPTLNEKLFF. The DNA is TGTGCCAGCAGCGCAGACACAGGGGGCCCTACCCTTAATGAAAAACTGTTTTTT.